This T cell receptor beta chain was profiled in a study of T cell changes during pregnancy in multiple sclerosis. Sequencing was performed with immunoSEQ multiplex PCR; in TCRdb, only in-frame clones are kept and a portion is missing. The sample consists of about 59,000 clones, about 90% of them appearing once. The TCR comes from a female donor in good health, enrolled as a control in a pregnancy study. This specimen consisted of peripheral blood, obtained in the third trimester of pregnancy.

The CDR3 reads CASSPTSGNSYNEQFF. The DNA of the CDR3 is TGCGCCAGCAGCCCAACTAGCGGAAACTCCTACAATGAGCAGTTCTTC. The chain recombines TRBV4-1 with TRBJ2-1; 8 bases match TRBD2. The CDR3 extends over 16 amino acids. V lost 4 bases to trimming and J lost 0 bases; unmatched junction nucleotides: 5. CDR1 is MGHRA and CDR2 is YSYEKL in the germline V gene.